This T cell receptor beta chain was found in a study of cytomegalovirus exposure and HLA in healthy donors. The PCR ran on 60 Vbeta and 13 Jbeta primers. Sequenced by immunoSEQ multiplex PCR; TCRdb stores in-frame clones only, minus some. The sample yields fewer than 250,000 clones, roughly 77% seen once. CDR3 length: 17 amino acids. CDR1 and CDR2 from the germline V gene are SGHRS and YFSETQ. Trimming removed 3 bases from V and 2 bases from J; junction bases left unmatched: 10. The chain employs TRBV5-1 and TRBJ2-5; 10 nucleotides match TRBD2. This sequence originates from a male donor in good health and CMV-seropositive. Sequencing was done on a sample of PBMCs. The CDR3 DNA reads TGCGCCAGCAGCTCCGCATCTAGCGGGGGAAAACAAGAGACCCAGTACTTC. Translated, it gives CASSSASSGGKQETQYF.